This T cell receptor beta chain appears in the sequencing data of a study of T-cell reconstitution after alpha-beta-depleted transplantation in children. Findings and limits, study-wide: From surviving recipient T cells and thymic progenitors came the high day-60 TCRbeta diversity observed in some patients. T-cell numbers and diversity, one year after transplant, stemmed largely from T cells that were newly produced. About two months after transplant, alpha-beta T cells reportedly came from several hundred expanded graft clones.

The CDR3 runs to 15 residues. From germline, CDR1 is SGHRS and CDR2 YFSETQ. Trimming removed 3 bases from V and 2 bases from J, with 13 bases in between. This clonotype has just a few counts. Its antigen is not known. As it was prepared, the TCRbeta library received unique molecular identifiers. TCRdb fed the PCR reads into MiXCR, producing one record per CDR3 protein. The table lists approximately 130,000 distinct CDR3 sequences, about 9.6% of them singletons, with around 24% in the top ten. The rearrangement uses TRBV5-1 and TRBJ2-3, with D possibly called TRBD1 or TRBD2 (5 bases each). The sequences come from PBMCs, mostly from graft donor cells, collected 180 days after TCRalphabeta/CD19-depleted stem cell transplant. The TCR sequence derives from a girl less than two years old who had a stem cell transplant for combined immunodeficiency, so the T cells may come from the graft donor. CDR3 sequence (DNA): TGCGCCAGCAGCTCCCCCCGGGACCACACAGATACGCAGTATTTT. It is translated as CASSSPRDHTDTQYF.